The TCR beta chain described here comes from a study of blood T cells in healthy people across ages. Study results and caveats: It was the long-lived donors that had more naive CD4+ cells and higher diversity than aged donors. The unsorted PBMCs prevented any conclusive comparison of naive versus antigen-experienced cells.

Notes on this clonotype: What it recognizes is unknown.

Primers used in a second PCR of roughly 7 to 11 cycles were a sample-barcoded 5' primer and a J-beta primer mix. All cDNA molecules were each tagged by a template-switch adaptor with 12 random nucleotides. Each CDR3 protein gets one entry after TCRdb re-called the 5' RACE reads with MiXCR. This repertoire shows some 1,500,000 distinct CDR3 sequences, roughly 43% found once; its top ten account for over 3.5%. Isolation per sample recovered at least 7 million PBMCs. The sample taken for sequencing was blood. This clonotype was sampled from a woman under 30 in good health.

This CDR3 reads CASRADRVSYGYTF. The CDR3 nucleotides are TGTGCCAGCAGGGCGGACAGGGTTTCCTATGGCTACACCTTC. The rearrangement joins TRBV27 to TRBJ1-2, with 8 positions matching TRBD1. Germline loops: CDR1 MNHEY, CDR2 SMNVEV (reference sequence). This CDR3 spans 14 amino acids. Trimming cost V 6 bases and J 4 bases; bases outside gene matches: 7.